This TCR beta chain was observed in a study of T cell responses to AZD1222 COVID-19 vaccine. Sequencing was performed with immunoSEQ multiplex PCR; in TCRdb, only in-frame clones are kept and a portion is missing. This table has over 110,000 clones, around 91% appearing once. The CDR3 is 14 residues long. CDR1 MDHEN and CDR2 SYDVKM come from the germline V gene. V shed 6 bases, J shed 8 bases, and the junction held 12 bases outside the gene matches. Broader study findings: The sample set comprised mostly white British donors with more females, and clonal diversity was possibly underestimated.

A note on this clone: The antigen is unknown.

This chain joins TRBV28 and TRBJ1-1; 7 nucleotides match TRBD1. The sequence was obtained from an adult who received the AZD1222 COVID-19 vaccine. The specimen was peripheral blood, collected 28 days after the second AZD1222 dose. This chain's CDR3 is CASRESAGTEEAFF. The CDR3 region has the DNA TGTGCCAGCAGGGAATCCGCCGGGACAGAAGAAGCTTTCTTT.